The sample holds one count of the clone carrying this T cell receptor (beta chain). This specimen comes from a study of OX40 agonist ivuxolimab in advanced cancers. The table came from immunoSEQ multiplex PCR; TCRdb's copy has only in-frame clones and leaves some out. The sample includes some 83,000 clones, 86% seen only once; the top ten take about 0.75%. The sample was CD4+ or CD8+ T cells sorted from blood, taken in a trial of the OX40 agonist ivuxolimab. The receptor comes from an adult with an advanced solid tumor such as melanoma, head and neck, liver or kidney cancer.

Here the CDR3 DNA reads TGTGCCAGCAGCCCTACAAGGTGGGCGGGGGGAAACAAAAACATTCAGTACTTC. This encodes CASSPTRWAGGNKNIQYF. The V and J genes are TRBV27 and TRBJ2-4; 8 bases match TRBD2. Per the germline V gene, CDR1 is MNHEY and CDR2 is SMNVEV (reference sequence). This CDR3 region has 18 residues. V lost 6 bases, J lost 3 bases, and 16 bases stayed unmatched.